Reported below is one TCR beta chain. Its specificity is unknown. Clones were sequenced by immunoSEQ multiplex PCR, and TCRdb holds only the in-frame ones, with some missing. The table lists hundreds of thousands of clones, more than 80% of them singletons. Treatment noted: some 20 received Ad26.COV2.S at low or high dose, single or two shots; roughly five received placebo; per-sample allocation not given. Sample collection was performed on day 63 after the first vaccine or placebo injection. Spike of the Wuhan-strain SARS-CoV-2 was expressed by an Ad26 vector, which formed the vaccine. The data stem from a study of Ad26.COV2.S vaccination and SARS-CoV-2 variants. Study context: Donor was one of the participants in the Ad26.COV2.S arm of the COV1001 trial. Once or twice, 56 days apart, Ad26.COV2.S was delivered intramuscularly. Study-level findings and limits: Reported findings describe substantial breadth in spike-specific CD8+ and CD4+ T cell responses following vaccination.

The CDR3 runs 15 residues. V shed 3 bases and J shed 6 bases, with 18 bases lying between them. The germline CDR1 and CDR2 sequences are LNHDA and SQIVND (reference sequence). The sample in question was peripheral blood, obtained in a trial of Ad26.COV2.S vaccine versus placebo. The chain is built from TRBV19 and TRBJ2-7; D ambiguous. This receptor was taken from a person aged 18 to 65 who received the Ad26.COV2.S COVID-19 vaccine or a placebo. The CDR3 sequence: CASSIGGAPSIEQYF. In nucleotides, the CDR3 is TGTGCCAGTAGTATTGGCGGAGCCCCTTCTATCGAGCAGTACTTC.